The clone carrying this TCR beta chain was seen more than once but under ten times. Its antigen is not known. V lost 7 bases and J 4 bases, leaving 5 bases between the germline ends. This CDR3 contains 11 residues. The germline V gene has CDR1 MDHEN and CDR2 SYDVKM. The data belong to a study of regulatory T cells in long-lasting Graves disease. CDR3 regions were amplified by Arm-PCR using iRepertoire HTBI primers to build TCR beta libraries. TCRdb reprocessed the multiplex PCR reads with MiXCR, giving one entry per CDR3 protein. In the table there are about 420,000 distinct CDR3 sequences, about a quarter of which are singletons. Noted time point: persistent/refractory GD, antithyroid drugs over 5 years with positive TRAb. The TCR library was made from RNA that had been extracted from PBMCs in TRIzol. By American Thyroid Association guidelines, Graves' disease was diagnosed in the cohort. General study points: Repertoires from persistent disease leaned toward TRBV28, TRBJ1-2 and TRBJ2-5. Newly diagnosed patients had higher TCR diversity than persistent Graves' patients did. Peripheral blood alone, not thyroid tissue, underwent study.

The TCR sequence derives from a female donor with Graves disease. The rearrangement joins TRBV28 to TRBJ1-3, with D unresolved. The sequencing used peripheral blood mononuclear cells (PBMCs), collected when the disease was refractory, from a patient treated with antithyroid drugs. The CDR3 DNA reads TGTGCCAGCAAAAGGGGAAACACCATATATTTT. It is translated as CASKRGNTIYF.